A single TCR beta chain is shown here with its context. Its antigen remains unidentified. The source of the sample is a study of shared clonotypes between healthy human individuals. For the study at large: Each donor had three CD4 naive, three CD4 memory, two CD8 naive and one CD8 memory plate. Overall study results and limits: Estimated clonotype richness was generally higher in naive than memory subsets. A handful of donors shared 4.5% to 6.5% of their naive CD4 clonotypes.

In the authors' methods: For the immunoSEQ data, sequences were junction-only without quality scores, so filtering differed. Using immunoSEQ multiplex PCR, the repertoire was profiled, and TCRdb retains in-frame clones only, with some absent. V and J calls plus clone size are reproduced from that table; the DNA served to infer D and trimming. The profile covers about 1.9 million clones, with over 85% appearing a single time and 1.5% to 2% taken by the ten largest. It was CD45RO-negative cells, positively selected for CCR7, that made up naive CD8 cells, with terminally differentiated effector memory CD45RA+ cells excluded. Between the trimmed V and J ends, which lost 5 bases and 0 bases, there was a span of 14 bases. The CDR3 covers 16 residues. Per germline, CDR1 MNHEY and CDR2 SMNVEV (reference sequence).

The sample taken for sequencing was naive CD8+ T cells from PBMCs. The chain recombines TRBV27 with TRBJ1-5, with a weak D call TRBD1 (6 bases). This clonotype was sampled from a young man in good health. Some clones in this sample may be carry-over from other donors' samples. The CDR3 loop is CASSHGTPDSNQPQHF. For the CDR3, the DNA is TGTGCCAGCAGTCATGGGACACCCGATAGCAATCAGCCCCAGCATTTT.